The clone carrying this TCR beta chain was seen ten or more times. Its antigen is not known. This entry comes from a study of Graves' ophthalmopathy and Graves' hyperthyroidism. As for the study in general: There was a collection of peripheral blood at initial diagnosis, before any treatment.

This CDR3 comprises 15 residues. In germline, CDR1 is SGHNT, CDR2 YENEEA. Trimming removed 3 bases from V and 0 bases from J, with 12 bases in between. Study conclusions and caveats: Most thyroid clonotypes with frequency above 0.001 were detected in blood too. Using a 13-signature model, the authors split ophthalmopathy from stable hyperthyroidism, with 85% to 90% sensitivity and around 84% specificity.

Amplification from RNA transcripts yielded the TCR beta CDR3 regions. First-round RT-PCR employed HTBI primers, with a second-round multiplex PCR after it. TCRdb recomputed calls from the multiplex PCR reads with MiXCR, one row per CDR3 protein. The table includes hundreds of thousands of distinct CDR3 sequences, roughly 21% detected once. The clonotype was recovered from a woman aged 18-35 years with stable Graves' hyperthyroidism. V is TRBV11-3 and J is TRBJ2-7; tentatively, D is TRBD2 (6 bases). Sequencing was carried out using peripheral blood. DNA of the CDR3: TGTGCCAGCAGCTTGGGGACTCTACACTCCTACGAGCAGTACTTC. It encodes CASSLGTLHSYEQYF. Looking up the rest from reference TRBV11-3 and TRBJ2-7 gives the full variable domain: EAGVVQSPRYKIIEKKQPVAFWCNPISGHNTLYWYLQNLGQGPELLIRYENEEAVDDSQLPKDRFSAERLKGVDSTLKIQPAELGDSAVYLCASSLGTLHSYEQYFGPGTRLTVT.